These T cell receptor beta chains were read from a single sample in a study of shared clonotypes between healthy human individuals. The table came from immunoSEQ multiplex PCR; TCRdb's copy has only in-frame clones and leaves some out. The sample holds over a million clones, around 78% seen once. Sequenced sample: memory CD4+ T cells from PBMCs. Receptor source: a man in his late teens or twenties in good health. Some clones in this sample may be carry-over from other donors' samples. Both conserved end residues are part of each CDR3. Fields, in order: D gene, V gene, J gene, clone size, CDR3 DNA, CDR3 protein. The D gene is left open where the match is weak. Rows may omit the clone size; those that give it use once, few, many or a size class.

>NA|TRBV6-1|TRBJ1-5|NA
TGTGCCAGCACTACCCAGGGGCCCCGTCAGCCCCAGCATTTT
CASTTQGPRQPQHF
>NA|TRBV7-2|TRBJ2-7|NA
TGTGCCAGCAGCTCCAGCCCCCATAACTACGAGCAGTACTTC
CASSSSPHNYEQYF
>NA|TRBV2|TRBJ2-5|NA
TGTGCGAGCACCTGGGGCAGGGCCACTTTAGAGACCCAGTACTTC
CASTWGRATLETQYF
>TRBD2|TRBV28|TRBJ2-1|NA
TGTGCCAGCAGGGTCCGGACTAGCGGGAGTTTCTATGAGCAGTTCTTC
CASRVRTSGSFYEQFF
>NA|TRBV7-9|TRBJ1-1|NA
TGTGCCAGCAGCTTATCAGGGAACACTGAAGCTTTCTTT
CASSLSGNTEAFF
>TRBD2|TRBV28|TRBJ2-7|few
TGTGCCAGCAGTACTCGTAAAGCGGGAGCCCACGAGCAGTACTTC
CASSTRKAGAHEQYF
>TRBD2|TRBV2|TRBJ2-7|NA
TGTGCCAGCAGGGGACTAGCGGACACCTACGAGCAGTACTTC
CASRGLADTYEQYF
>NA|TRBV2|TRBJ2-5|once
TGTGCCAGCAGTGGATGGCTAGGAGGGACCCAGTACTTC
CASSGWLGGTQYF
>NA|TRBV19|TRBJ1-1|NA
TGTGCCAGCACAAATCTCCGAATCCCGAACACTGAAGCTTTCTTT
CASTNLRIPNTEAFF
>NA|TRBV7-2|TRBJ1-2|NA
TGTGCCAGCAGCTGGGACACGTCTAACTATGGCTACACCTTC
CASSWDTSNYGYTF
>TRBD2|TRBV5-1|TRBJ2-1|NA
TGCGCCAGCAGCTTGACTAGCGGGAGCCACAATGAGCAGTTCTTC
CASSLTSGSHNEQFF
>TRBD1|TRBV7-2|TRBJ2-7|NA
TGTGCCAGCAGCTTAGCCCCGGGACAGGGGGCCCACGAGCAGTACTTC
CASSLAPGQGAHEQYF
>NA|TRBV29-1|TRBJ2-7|NA
TGCAGCGCTGGACACCTCGACGCCTACGAGCAGTACTTC
CSAGHLDAYEQYF
>NA|TRBV28|TRBJ1-3|NA
TGTGCCAGCAGGCTTCCGGGACACTCTGGAAACACCATATATTTT
CASRLPGHSGNTIYF
>NA|TRBV30|TRBJ1-4|NA
TGTGCCTGGAGCGCCCAGGGAGGGGTTAATGAAAAACTGTTTTTT
CAWSAQGGVNEKLFF